This T cell receptor beta chain was captured in a study of shared clonotypes between healthy human individuals. About the research overall: Per-donor plates numbered three CD4 naive, three CD4 memory, two CD8 naive and one CD8 memory. Study-wide results and caveats: Compared with clonotypes that all four donors shared, non-shared clonotypes had lower generation probabilities.

Assay used: immunoSEQ multiplex PCR; TCRdb lists only in-frame clones, some missing. The sample includes millions of clones, approximately 92% of them seen just once. Of note for this clone: Its specificity is not known.

From germline, CDR1 is SNHLY and CDR2 FYNNEI. The CDR3 loop spans 11 amino acids. The germline V and J ends were trimmed by 6 bases and 8 bases, with 10 bases remaining between them. Sequenced sample: naive CD4+ T cells sorted from blood. The subset was: CD45RA+ positively selected. The chain carries TRBV2 and TRBJ1-2, with D unresolved. The origin of this receptor is a man between 18 and 29 years old in good health. The CDR3 sequence is CASRASGGYTF. For the CDR3, the DNA is TGTGCCAGCAGGGCCAGCGGGGGCTACACCTTC.